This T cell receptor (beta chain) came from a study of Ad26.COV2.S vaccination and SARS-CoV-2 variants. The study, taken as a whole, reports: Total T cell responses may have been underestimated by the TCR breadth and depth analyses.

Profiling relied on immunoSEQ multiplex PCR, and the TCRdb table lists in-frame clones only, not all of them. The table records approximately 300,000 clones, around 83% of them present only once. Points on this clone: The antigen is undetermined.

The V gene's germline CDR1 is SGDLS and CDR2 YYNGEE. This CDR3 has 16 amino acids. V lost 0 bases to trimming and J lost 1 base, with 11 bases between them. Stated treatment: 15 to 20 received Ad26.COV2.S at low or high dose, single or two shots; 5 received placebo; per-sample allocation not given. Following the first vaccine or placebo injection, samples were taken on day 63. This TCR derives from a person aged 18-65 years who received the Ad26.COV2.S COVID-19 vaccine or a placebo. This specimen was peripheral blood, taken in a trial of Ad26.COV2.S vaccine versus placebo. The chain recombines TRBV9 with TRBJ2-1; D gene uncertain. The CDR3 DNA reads TGTGCCAGCAGCGTAGAGCAGCCCTTATCCTACAATGAGCAGTTCTTC. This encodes CASSVEQPLSYNEQFF.